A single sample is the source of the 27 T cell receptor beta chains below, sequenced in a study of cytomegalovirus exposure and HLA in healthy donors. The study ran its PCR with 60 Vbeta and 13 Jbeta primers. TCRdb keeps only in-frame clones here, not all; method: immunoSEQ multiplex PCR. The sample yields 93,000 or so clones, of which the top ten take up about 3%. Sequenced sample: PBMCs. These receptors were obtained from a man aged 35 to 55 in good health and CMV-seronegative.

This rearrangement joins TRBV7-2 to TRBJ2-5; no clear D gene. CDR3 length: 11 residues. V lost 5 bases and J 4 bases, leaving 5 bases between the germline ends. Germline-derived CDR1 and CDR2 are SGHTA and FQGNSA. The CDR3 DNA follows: TGTGCCAGCAGCCGGTCAGAGACCCAGTACTTC. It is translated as CASSRSETQYF. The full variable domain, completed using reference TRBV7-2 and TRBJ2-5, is GAGVSQSPSNKVTEKGKDVELRCDPISGHTALYWYRQSLGQGLEFLIYFQGNSAPDKSGLPSDRFSAERTGGSVSTLTIQRTQQEDSAVYLCASSRSETQYFGPGTRLLVL.

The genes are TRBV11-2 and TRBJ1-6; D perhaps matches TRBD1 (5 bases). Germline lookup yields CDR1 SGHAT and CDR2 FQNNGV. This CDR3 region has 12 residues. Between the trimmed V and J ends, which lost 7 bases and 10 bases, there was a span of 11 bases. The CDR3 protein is CASTSGRSPLHF. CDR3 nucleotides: TGTGCCAGCACCTCAGGGCGATCACCCCTCCACTTT.

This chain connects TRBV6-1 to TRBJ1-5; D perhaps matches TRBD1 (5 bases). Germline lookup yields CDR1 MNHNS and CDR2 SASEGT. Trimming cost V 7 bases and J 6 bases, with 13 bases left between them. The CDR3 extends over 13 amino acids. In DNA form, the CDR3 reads TGTGCCAGCACCGGGGGGGTCGTTCAGCCCCAGCATTTT. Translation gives CASTGGVVQPQHF.

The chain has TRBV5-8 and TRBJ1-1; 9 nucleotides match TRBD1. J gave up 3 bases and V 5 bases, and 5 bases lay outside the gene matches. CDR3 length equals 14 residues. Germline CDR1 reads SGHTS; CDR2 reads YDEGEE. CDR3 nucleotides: TGTGCCAGCAGTAGGGACAGGGCCTACACTGAAGCTTTCTTT. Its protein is CASSRDRAYTEAFF.

The CDR3 nucleotides read TGTGCCAGCCTAGAGACTCTCAACACCGGGGAGCTGTTTTTT. Its translation is CASLETLNTGELFF. The chain uses TRBV7-6 and TRBJ2-2; no clear D gene. The ends were cut back, 8 bases at V and 2 bases at J, with 12 bases in the middle. In germline, CDR1 is SGHVS, CDR2 FNYEAQ. This CDR3 spans 14 amino acids.

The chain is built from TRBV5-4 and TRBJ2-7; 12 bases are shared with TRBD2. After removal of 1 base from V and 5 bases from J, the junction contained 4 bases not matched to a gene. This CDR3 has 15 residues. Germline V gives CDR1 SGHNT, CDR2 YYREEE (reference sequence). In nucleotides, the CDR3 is TGTGCCAGCAGCTTGATGACTAGCGGGAGCCACGAGCAGTACTTC. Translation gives CASSLMTSGSHEQYF.

CDR3 sequence (DNA): TGTGCCAGCAGTGAGGTGGGACAATGGTACTTC. Its translation is CASSEVGQWYF. The V and J genes are TRBV25-1 and TRBJ2-4, with D possibly matching TRBD1 (6 bases). Germline lookup yields CDR1 MGHDK and CDR2 SYGVNS. CDR3 length equals 11 residues. V was pared by 3 bases and J by 15 bases, with 12 bases between.

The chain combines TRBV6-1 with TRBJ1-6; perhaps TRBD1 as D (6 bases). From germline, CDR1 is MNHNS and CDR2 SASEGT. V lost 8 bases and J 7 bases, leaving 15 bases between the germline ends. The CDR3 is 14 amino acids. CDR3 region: CASAGEFRNSPLHF. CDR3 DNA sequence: TGTGCCAGCGCAGGGGAGTTTCGGAATTCACCCCTCCACTTT.

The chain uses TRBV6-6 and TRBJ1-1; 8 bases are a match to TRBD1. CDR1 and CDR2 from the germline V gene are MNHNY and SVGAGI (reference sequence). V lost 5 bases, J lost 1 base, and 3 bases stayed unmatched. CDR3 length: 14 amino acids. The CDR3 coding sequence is TGTGCCAGCAGTATTGACAGGGGGAACACTGAAGCTTTCTTT. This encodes CASSIDRGNTEAFF.

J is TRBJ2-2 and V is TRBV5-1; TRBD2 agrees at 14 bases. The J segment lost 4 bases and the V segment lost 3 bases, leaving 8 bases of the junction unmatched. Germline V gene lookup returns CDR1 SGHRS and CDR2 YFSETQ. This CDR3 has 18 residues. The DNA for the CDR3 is TGCGCCAGCAGCTCGGGACTAGCGGGGGTCCCGGGCACCGGGGAGCTGTTTTTT. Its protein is CASSSGLAGVPGTGELFF.

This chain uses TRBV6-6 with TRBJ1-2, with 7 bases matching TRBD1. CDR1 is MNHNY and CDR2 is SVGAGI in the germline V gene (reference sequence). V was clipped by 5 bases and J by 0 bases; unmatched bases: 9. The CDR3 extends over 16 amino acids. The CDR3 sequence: CASSTGQEKSNYGYTF. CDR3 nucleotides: TGTGCCAGCAGTACCGGACAGGAGAAATCTAACTATGGCTACACCTTC.

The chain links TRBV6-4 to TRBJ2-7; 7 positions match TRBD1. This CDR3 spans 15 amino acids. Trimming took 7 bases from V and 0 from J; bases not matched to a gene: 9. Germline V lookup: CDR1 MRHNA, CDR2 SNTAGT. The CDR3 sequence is CASNQRQGVSYEQYF. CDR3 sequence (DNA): TGTGCCAGCAACCAACGACAGGGCGTCTCCTACGAGCAGTACTTC.

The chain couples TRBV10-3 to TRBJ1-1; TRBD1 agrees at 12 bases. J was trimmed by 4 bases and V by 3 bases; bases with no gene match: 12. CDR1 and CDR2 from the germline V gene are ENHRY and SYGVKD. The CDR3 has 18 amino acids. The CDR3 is CAISDRDRGRGESTEAFF. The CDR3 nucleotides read TGTGCCATCAGTGACAGGGACAGGGGGCGAGGTGAATCCACTGAAGCTTTCTTT.

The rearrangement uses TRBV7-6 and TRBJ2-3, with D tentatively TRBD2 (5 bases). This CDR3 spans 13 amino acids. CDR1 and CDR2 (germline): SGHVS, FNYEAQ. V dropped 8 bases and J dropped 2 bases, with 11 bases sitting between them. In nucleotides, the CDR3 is TGTGCCAGCTCCCTAGCTTACACAGATACGCAGTATTTT. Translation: CASSLAYTDTQYF. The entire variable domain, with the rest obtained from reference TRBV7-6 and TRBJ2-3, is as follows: GAGVSQSPRYKVTKRGQDVALRCDPISGHVSLYWYRQALGQGPEFLTYFNYEAQQDKSGLPNDRFSAERPEGSISTLTIQRTEQRDSAMYRCASSLAYTDTQYFGPGTRLTVL.

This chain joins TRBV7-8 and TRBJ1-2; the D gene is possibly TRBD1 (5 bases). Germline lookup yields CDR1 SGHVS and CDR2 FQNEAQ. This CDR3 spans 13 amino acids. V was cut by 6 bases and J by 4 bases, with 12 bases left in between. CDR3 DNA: TGTGCCAGCAGGGCGGGGGTCGCCTATGGCTACACCTTC. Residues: CASRAGVAYGYTF.

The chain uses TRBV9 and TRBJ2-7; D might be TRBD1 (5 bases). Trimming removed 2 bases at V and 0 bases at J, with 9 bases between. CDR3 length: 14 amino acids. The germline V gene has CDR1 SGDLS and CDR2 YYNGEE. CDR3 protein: CASSVGRVSYEQYF. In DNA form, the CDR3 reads TGTGCCAGCAGCGTGGGCAGGGTCTCCTACGAGCAGTACTTC.

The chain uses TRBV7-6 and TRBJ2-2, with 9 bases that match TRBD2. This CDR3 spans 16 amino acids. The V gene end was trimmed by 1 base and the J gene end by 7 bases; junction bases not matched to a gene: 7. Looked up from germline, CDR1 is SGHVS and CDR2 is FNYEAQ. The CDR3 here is CASSLVAGGSGGELFF. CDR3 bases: TGTGCCAGCAGCTTAGTCGCGGGAGGGAGTGGCGGGGAGCTGTTTTTT.

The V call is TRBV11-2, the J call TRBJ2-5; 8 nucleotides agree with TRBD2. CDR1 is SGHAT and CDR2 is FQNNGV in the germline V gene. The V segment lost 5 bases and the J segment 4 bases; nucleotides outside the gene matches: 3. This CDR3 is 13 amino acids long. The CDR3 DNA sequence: TGTGCCAGCAGCGCGGGGGGAGGAGAGACCCAGTACTTC. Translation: CASSAGGGETQYF.

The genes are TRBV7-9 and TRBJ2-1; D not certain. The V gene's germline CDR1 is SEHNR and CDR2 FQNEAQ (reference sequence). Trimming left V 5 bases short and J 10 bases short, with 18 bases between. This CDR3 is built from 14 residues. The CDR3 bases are TGTGCCAGCAGCCCACGTCATCATGTGGGCGAGCAGTTCTTC. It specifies CASSPRHHVGEQFF. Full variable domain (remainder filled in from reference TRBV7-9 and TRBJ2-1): DTGVSQNPRHKITKRGQNVTFRCDPISEHNRLYWYRQTLGQGPEFLTYFQNEAQLEKSRLLSDRFSAERPKGSFSTLEIQRTEQGDSAMYLCASSPRHHVGEQFFGPGTRLTVL.

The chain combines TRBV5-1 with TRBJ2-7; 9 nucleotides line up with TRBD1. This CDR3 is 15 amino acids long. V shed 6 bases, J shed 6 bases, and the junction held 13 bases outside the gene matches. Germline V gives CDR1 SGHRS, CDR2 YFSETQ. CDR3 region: CASTREGQGLVEQYF. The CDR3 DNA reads TGCGCCAGCACCCGTGAAGGACAGGGGTTGGTCGAGCAGTACTTC.

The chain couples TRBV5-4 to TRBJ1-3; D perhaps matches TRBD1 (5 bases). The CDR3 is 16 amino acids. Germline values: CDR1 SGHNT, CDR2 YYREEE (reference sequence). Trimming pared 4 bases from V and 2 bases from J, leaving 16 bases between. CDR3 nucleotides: TGTGCCAGCAGCCATCTGGACACAGGTCCTGGAAACACCATATATTTT. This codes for CASSHLDTGPGNTIYF.

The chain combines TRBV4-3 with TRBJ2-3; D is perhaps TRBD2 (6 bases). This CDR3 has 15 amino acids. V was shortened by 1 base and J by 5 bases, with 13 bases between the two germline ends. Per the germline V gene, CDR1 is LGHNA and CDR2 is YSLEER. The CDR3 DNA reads TGCGCCAGCAGCCAAGGAGGAGGGAGTAGAGATACGCAGTATTTT. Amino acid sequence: CASSQGGGSRDTQYF.

CDR3 sequence reads: CASSNRPGVGAFF. The CDR3 DNA reads TGTGCCAGCAGCAATAGACCAGGGGTGGGGGCTTTCTTT. This chain uses TRBV28 with TRBJ1-1, with a possible D match to TRBD1 (6 bases). Looked up from germline, CDR1 is MDHEN and CDR2 is SYDVKM. The CDR3 covers 13 residues. Between the trimmed V and J ends, which lost 6 bases and 11 bases, there was a span of 19 bases. The whole variable domain, filled in from reference TRBV28 and TRBJ1-1, reads DVKVTQSSRYLVKRTGEKVFLECVQDMDHENMFWYRQDPGLGLRLIYFSYDVKMKEKGDIPEGYSVSREKKERFSLILESASTNQTSMYLCASSNRPGVGAFFGQGTRLTVV.

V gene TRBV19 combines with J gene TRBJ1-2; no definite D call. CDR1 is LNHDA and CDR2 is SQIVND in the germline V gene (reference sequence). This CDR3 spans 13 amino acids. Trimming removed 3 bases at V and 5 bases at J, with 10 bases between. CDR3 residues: CASSMGSSYGYTF. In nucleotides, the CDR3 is TGTGCCAGTAGTATGGGTAGCAGTTATGGCTACACCTTC.

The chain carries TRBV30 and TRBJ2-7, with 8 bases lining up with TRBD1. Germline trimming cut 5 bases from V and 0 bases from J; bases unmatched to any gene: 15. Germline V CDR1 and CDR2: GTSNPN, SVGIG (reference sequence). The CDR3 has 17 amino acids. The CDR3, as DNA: TGTGCCTGGGGAGGGGGGACAGGCCGGATAAACTCCTACGAGCAGTACTTC. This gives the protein CAWGGGTGRINSYEQYF.

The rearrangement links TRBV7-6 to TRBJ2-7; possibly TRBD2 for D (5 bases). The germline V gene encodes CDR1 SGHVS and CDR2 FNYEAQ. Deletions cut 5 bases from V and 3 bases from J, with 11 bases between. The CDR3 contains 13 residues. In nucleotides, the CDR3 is TGTGCCAGCAGCCCAAACCGGGACTACGAGCAGTACTTC. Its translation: CASSPNRDYEQYF.

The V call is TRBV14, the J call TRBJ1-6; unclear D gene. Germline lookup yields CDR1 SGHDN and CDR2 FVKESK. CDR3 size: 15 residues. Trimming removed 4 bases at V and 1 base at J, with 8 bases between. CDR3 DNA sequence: TGTGCCAGCAGCCTAAGAGAGTCCTATAATTCACCCCTCCACTTT. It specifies CASSLRESYNSPLHF.